The 18 T cell receptor beta chains presented below share a single source sample, sequenced in a study of shared clonotypes between healthy human individuals. Naive CD8 isolation took CD45RO-negative cells positively selected for CCR7 and excluded terminally differentiated effector memory CD45RA+ cells. Some clones are missing from TCRdb's copy, which holds only in-frame ones; the method was immunoSEQ multiplex PCR. The sample consists of around 560,000 clones, approximately 96% of them appearing once. The sample comprised naive CD8+ T cells sorted from blood. The receptor source for this set is a woman in her 30s in good health.

The CDR3 nucleotides are TGTGCCAGCAGCTTAGAGGGGGGACACCACTTCGGGGAGACCCAGTACTTC. It yields the protein CASSLEGGHHFGETQYF. V and J are TRBV11-2 and TRBJ2-5; D may match TRBD1 or TRBD2 (6 bases each). The length of the CDR3 is 17 residues. Germline loops: CDR1 SGHAT, CDR2 FQNNGV. Trimming stripped 0 bases from V and 5 bases from J, with 19 bases between.

The genes are TRBV28 and TRBJ1-5, with no clear D. Germline-derived CDR1 and CDR2 are MDHEN and SYDVKM. This CDR3 is built from 15 residues. Trimming took 2 bases from V and 0 from J, leaving 8 bases between them. CDR3 DNA sequence: TGTGCCAGCAGTTTAGTAGGTTATAGCAATCAGCCCCAGCATTTT. Amino acids: CASSLVGYSNQPQHF.

This clone was observed a handful of times. V gene TRBV16 combines with J gene TRBJ1-1; D call uncertain. Germline assignment: CDR1 KGHSY and CDR2 FQNENV. CDR3 size: 12 residues. The ends were cut back, 1 base at V and 5 bases at J, with 5 bases in the middle. Here the CDR3 reads CASSQFETEAFF. The CDR3 region has the DNA TGTGCCAGCAGCCAATTCGAGACTGAAGCTTTCTTT.

The chain uses TRBV28 and TRBJ2-1; TRBD2 matches at 9 bases. The J segment lost 6 bases and the V segment lost 3 bases, leaving 3 bases of the junction unmatched. The CDR3 runs to 14 residues. CDR1 MDHEN and CDR2 SYDVKM come from the germline V gene. The CDR3 DNA sequence: TGTGCCAGCAGTTTGGGACTAGCCTCCAATGAGCAGTTCTTC. Translating gives CASSLGLASNEQFF.

The count of this clone is one. Other DNA variants within this sample encode the same CDR3. The chain's CDR3 is CASSLTGGNQPQHF. Written as DNA, the CDR3 is TGTGCCAGCAGTTTAACAGGGGGGAATCAGCCCCAGCATTTT. The rearrangement links TRBV27 to TRBJ1-5; 8 nucleotides agree with TRBD1. CDR3 length: 14 amino acids. J lost 4 bases, V lost 2 bases, and 1 base had no gene match. Germline CDR1 reads MNHEY; CDR2 reads SMNVEV (reference sequence).

This chain uses TRBV21-1 with TRBJ2-7; the D call of TRBD1 is as the table states it, not checked on the DNA. TRBV21-1 is reported as a pseudogene. This CDR3 has 16 amino acids. In DNA form, the CDR3 reads TGTGCCAGCAGCAAAGTCATACGGGACAGGGTGCACGAGCAGTACTTC. Encoded protein: CASSKVIRDRVHEQYF.

The V call is TRBV2, the J call TRBJ2-7; D uncertain. The V end was cut by 6 bases, the J end by 0 bases, with 12 bases between. This CDR3 is 14 amino acids long. Germline loops: CDR1 SNHLY, CDR2 FYNNEI. The CDR3 region is CASSPSASSYEQYF. In DNA, the CDR3 is TGTGCCAGCAGCCCCAGTGCCAGCTCCTACGAGCAGTACTTC.

Comments on this clone: Within the sample, other DNA sequences also encode this same CDR3. The CDR3 region has the DNA TGTGCCAGCAGTTTTTCAGCAGATACGCAGTATTTT. Protein sequence: CASSFSADTQYF. The chain couples TRBV27 to TRBJ2-3; unclear D gene. Germline lookup yields CDR1 MNHEY and CDR2 SMNVEV (reference sequence). V was clipped by 3 bases and J by 4 bases, with 5 bases between them. CDR3 size: 12 residues.

The chain recombines TRBV27 with TRBJ2-3; 10 nucleotides match TRBD2. Germline CDR1 is MNHEY and CDR2 is SMNVEV (reference sequence). The ends lost 4 bases at V and 9 bases at J; junction bases unmatched: 13. The length of the CDR3 is 16 residues. CDR3 amino acids: CASSSFRSGRGLTQYF. Here the CDR3 DNA reads TGTGCCAGCAGTTCCTTTAGGAGCGGGAGGGGTCTGACGCAGTATTTT.

The rearrangement joins TRBV5-1 to TRBJ2-5, with D possibly matching TRBD1 (5 bases). The J call is uncertain, as TRBJ2-7 better fits the DNA end. The CDR3 is 16 amino acids. CDR1 and CDR2 (germline): SGHRS, YFSETQ. CDR3 DNA sequence: TGCGCCAGCAGCTTGGTGGGCAGGGATAGTACCTACGAGCAGTACTTC. As protein: CASSLVGRDSTYEQYF.

V is TRBV5-4 and J is TRBJ2-3; D is ambiguous. The germline V gene has CDR1 SGHNT and CDR2 YYREEE (reference sequence). Trimming cost V 5 bases and J 1 base, with 11 bases left between them. This CDR3 spans 14 amino acids. This chain's CDR3 is CASRVAGRTDTQYF. The CDR3 DNA sequence: TGTGCCAGCAGGGTGGCAGGACGCACAGATACGCAGTATTTT.

The V and J genes are TRBV28 and TRBJ2-7, with D tentatively TRBD1 or TRBD2 (6 bases each). The length of the CDR3 is 14 residues. Deletions cut 7 bases from V and 2 bases from J, with 15 bases between. Germline-derived CDR1 and CDR2 are MDHEN and SYDVKM. The chain's CDR3 is CASTPGGEAYEQYF. The CDR3, as DNA: TGTGCCAGCACCCCCGGGGGCGAGGCCTACGAGCAGTACTTC.

Worth noting for this clone: The sample contains more than one DNA sequence encoding this CDR3. The V call is TRBV13, the J call TRBJ2-7, with TRBD1 as a possible D gene (5 bases). Germline CDR1 and CDR2: PRHDT and FYEKMQ (reference sequence). The CDR3 runs to 12 residues. V was pared by 4 bases and J by 3 bases, with 7 bases between. CDR3 residues: CASSSDSYEQYF. Here the CDR3 DNA reads TGTGCCAGCAGCTCAGACAGCTACGAGCAGTACTTC.

V gene TRBV6-1 combines with J gene TRBJ1-1; possibly TRBD1 for D (6 bases). The germline V gene has CDR1 MNHNS and CDR2 SASEGT. The V and J ends lost 6 bases and 0 bases respectively, with 11 bases between them. The CDR3 length is 14 residues. The DNA for the CDR3 is TGTGCCAGCAGGGTTCCAGGGGTGAACACTGAAGCTTTCTTT. Translated: CASRVPGVNTEAFF.

The V gene is TRBV9, the J gene TRBJ2-2; a possible D gene is TRBD1 (5 bases). The V end was cut by 3 bases, the J end by 1 base, with 13 bases between. Germline-derived CDR1 and CDR2 are SGDLS and YYNGEE. The length of the CDR3 is 16 residues. CDR3 region: CASSARTGQNTGELFF. The DNA of the CDR3 is TGTGCCAGCAGCGCCCGAACTGGACAGAACACCGGGGAGCTGTTTTTT.

The chain combines TRBV7-8 with TRBJ2-7; no clear D gene. CDR3 size: 14 residues. CDR1 is SGHVS, CDR2 FQNEAQ, per germline. The V gene lost 5 bases and the J gene lost 5 bases, with 16 bases spanning the gap. The DNA for the CDR3 is TGTGCCAGCAGCAAACTCGGTAGTCGCGACGAGCAGTACTTC. This sequence encodes CASSKLGSRDEQYF.

This chain connects TRBV7-2 to TRBJ2-7; D unresolved. CDR1 is SGHTA, CDR2 FQGNSA, per germline. CDR3 length: 14 amino acids. Trimming cost V 1 base and J 0 bases, with 7 bases left between them. The DNA of the CDR3 is TGTGCCAGCAGCTTAGTAGAGATCTCCTACGAGCAGTACTTC. It specifies CASSLVEISYEQYF.

The chain employs TRBV2 and TRBJ2-7; D possibly corresponds to TRBD1 (7 bases). This CDR3 has 17 amino acids. Germline assignment: CDR1 SNHLY and CDR2 FYNNEI. Between the trimmed V and J ends, which lost 9 bases and 2 bases, there was a span of 26 bases. CDR3 amino acids: CARKLPGTVGGAYEQYF. CDR3 coding DNA: TGTGCCAGAAAACTGCCCGGGACAGTCGGAGGGGCCTACGAGCAGTACTTC. Full variable domain (outside the CDR3, taken from reference TRBV2 and TRBJ2-7): EPEVTQTPSHQVTQMGQEVILRCVPISNHLYFYWYRQILGQKVEFLVSFYNNEISEKSEIFDDQFSVERPDGSNFTLKIRSTKLEDSAMYFCARKLPGTVGGAYEQYFGPGTRLTVT.